The sequence of this T cell receptor (beta chain) was determined in a study of radiotherapy plus CTLA-4 blockade in lung cancer. The CDR3 runs to 18 residues. Trimming removed 5 bases from V and 5 bases from J; junction bases left unmatched: 15. Germline V CDR1 and CDR2: LNHDA, SQIVND (reference sequence). Method: immunoSEQ multiplex PCR; TCRdb's copy keeps in-frame clones and lacks some. The sample lists about 43,000 clones, roughly 67% occurring once. The clonotype originates from a human donor with non-small cell lung cancer who had a partial response to radiotherapy plus ipilimumab. The chain employs TRBV19 and TRBJ2-5; 12 bases agree with TRBD2. Sequences were derived from peripheral blood, sampled from a patient treated with radiotherapy plus ipilimumab. CDR3 amino acids: CASSVTPWTSGNGETQYF. CDR3 DNA sequence: TGTGCCAGTAGTGTTACACCCTGGACTAGCGGGAATGGGGAGACCCAGTACTTC.